A single sample is the source of the 23 T cell receptor beta chains below, sequenced in a study of molecular identifiers for immune sequencing clone quantification. TCRdb re-called the PCR reads with MiXCR, one entry per CDR3 protein. The table records around 460,000 distinct CDR3 sequences, roughly 25% of them present only once. Sequenced: naive CD8+ T cells from blood, with Jurkat cell RNA spiked in. Documented subset: FACS-sorted CD8+CD4-CCR7+CD45RA+ naive T cells. These receptors all stem from a human donor in good health. Some libraries in this study had Jurkat cell RNA spiked in.

About this clonotype: A much more abundant neighbour one base away suggests this may be a read error. The chain is built from TRBV5-1 and TRBJ2-7; TRBD2 matches 7 bases. The CDR3 is 14 amino acids. CDR1 is SGHRS and CDR2 is YFSETQ in the germline V gene. Written as DNA, the CDR3 is TGCACCAGCAGCTTTCGGGGGGAATTCCGAGAGCAGTACTTC. Amino acids: CTSSFRGEFREQYF. The whole variable domain, filled in from reference TRBV5-1 and TRBJ2-7, reads KAGVTQTPRYLIKTRGQQVTLSCSPISGHRSVSWYQQTPGQGLQFLFEYFSETQRNKGNFPGRFSGRQFSNSRSEMNVSTLELGDSALYLCTSSFRGEFREQYFGPGTRLTVT.

The table lists this clonotype with a few counts. The V and J genes are TRBV28 and TRBJ1-5, with D unclear. This CDR3 is built from 14 residues. Trimming removed 7 bases from V and 4 bases from J, with 14 bases in between. CDR1 MDHEN and CDR2 SYDVKM come from the germline V gene. CDR3 coding DNA: TGTGCCAGCACCGCCGGACGGTTTAATCAGCCCCAGCATTTT. Amino acids: CASTAGRFNQPQHF.

This clonotype was seen ten or more times. The chain has TRBV4-3 and TRBJ1-4; D is undetermined. The V and J ends lost 0 bases and 0 bases respectively, with 5 bases between them. The CDR3 contains 15 residues. The germline gives CDR1 LGHNA, CDR2 YSLEER. The CDR3 is CASSQDWTTNEKLFF. The CDR3 DNA sequence: TGCGCCAGCAGCCAAGATTGGACAACTAATGAAAAACTGTTTTTT.

This chain uses TRBV27 with TRBJ2-2; 8 bases align to TRBD2. Germline CDR1 MNHEY, CDR2 SMNVEV (reference sequence). With 0 bases clipped from V and 8 bases from J, the junction kept 8 bases outside the gene matches. This CDR3 region has 16 residues. CDR3 nucleotide sequence: TGTGCCAGCAGTTTATCGTACATAGCGGGGAGAGGGGAGCTGTTTTTT. Translating it yields CASSLSYIAGRGELFF.

V gene TRBV18 combines with J gene TRBJ2-3; possibly TRBD2 for D (5 bases). The V and J ends lost 3 bases and 1 base respectively, with 23 bases between them. CDR3 length: 19 residues. The germline gives CDR1 KGHSH, CDR2 LQKENI. CDR3 nucleotide sequence: TGTGCCAGCTCACCGATGCGGGCATCATATGAATTGGGCACAGATACGCAGTATTTT. This codes for CASSPMRASYELGTDTQYF.

This clonotype showed up just a few times. The chain employs TRBV6-2 or TRBV6-3 and TRBJ2-7; 9 positions agree with TRBD2. The germline V gene encodes CDR1 MNHEY and CDR2 SVGEGT. This CDR3 has 16 residues. V was pared by 0 bases and J by 2 bases, with 5 bases of the junction left unmatched. CDR3 sequence: CASSYSDSGSPYEQYF. DNA for the CDR3: TGTGCCAGCAGTTACTCTGATAGCGGGAGCCCCTACGAGCAGTACTTC.

This clonotype was observed a handful of times. This sequence joins TRBV12-5 and TRBJ2-3; D possibly uses TRBD1 or TRBD2 (5 bases each). CDR1 and CDR2 from the germline V gene are LGHNT and FRNRAP. V lost 7 bases, J lost 2 bases, and 16 bases lay in between. This CDR3 has 15 residues. CDR3 amino acids: CASAYGTIDTDTQYF. For the CDR3, the DNA is TGTGCTAGTGCCTACGGGACGATTGACACAGATACGCAGTATTTT.

This chain links TRBV27 with TRBJ2-5; TRBD1 aligns across 8 bases. There are 14 residues in the CDR3. CDR1 and CDR2 from the germline V gene are MNHEY and SMNVEV (reference sequence). J lost 5 bases, V lost 5 bases, and 7 bases had no gene match. The CDR3 reads CASSLRQGWETQYF. The CDR3 DNA reads as TGTGCCAGCAGTCTCCGACAGGGGTGGGAGACCCAGTACTTC.

The chain is built from TRBV7-9 and TRBJ1-1, with D tentatively TRBD1 (6 bases). CDR3 length equals 14 residues. Trimming shortened V by 7 bases and J by 6 bases, and 18 bases separated the two germline ends. Per germline, CDR1 SEHNR and CDR2 FQNEAQ (reference sequence). CDR3 amino acids: CASNYLVQGAEAFF. CDR3 nucleotides: TGTGCCAGCAACTACCTAGTACAGGGCGCTGAAGCTTTCTTT. Drawing the rest from reference TRBV7-9 and TRBJ1-1, the complete variable domain is DTGVSQNPRHKITKRGQNVTFRCDPISEHNRLYWYRQTLGQGPEFLTYFQNEAQLEKSRLLSDRFSAERPKGSFSTLEIQRTEQGDSAMYLCASNYLVQGAEAFFGQGTRLTVV.

This clonotype has a count of ten or more. The chain joins TRBV7-4 to TRBJ2-7; 10 bases line up with TRBD1. The germline V gene has CDR1 SGHVT and CDR2 SQSDAQ. CDR3 length equals 17 residues. Germline trimming cut 2 bases from V and 2 bases from J; bases unmatched to any gene: 9. The CDR3 coding sequence is TGTGCCAGCAGCTTACGGGTTGGGGGGACAGGGGCCTACGAGCAGTACTTC. This codes for CASSLRVGGTGAYEQYF.

On this clonotype: A read error is possible here, since a much larger clone lies one base away. The V call is TRBV4-1, the J call TRBJ1-1; 9 bases match TRBD1. Germline loops: CDR1 MGHRA, CDR2 YSYEKL. CDR3 length: 16 amino acids. Here the CDR3 DNA reads TGCGCCAGCGGCCACCTAAAAGGACAGGGGTCGACTGAAGCTTTCTTT. Its translation is CASGHLKGQGSTEAFF.

This clonotype was found many times. The chain recombines TRBV4-3 with TRBJ2-4, with TRBD1 matching 12 bases. The germline V gene has CDR1 LGHNA and CDR2 YSLEER. This CDR3 has 19 amino acids. V shed 3 bases and J 6 bases; nucleotides not matched to a gene: 15. The CDR3 DNA follows: TGCGCCAGCAGCCAGGGGGACAGGGGGCGCTTCCCCGCAGGAAACATTCAGTACTTC. Amino acid sequence: CASSQGDRGRFPAGNIQYF.

This clonotype was counted a few times. The chain employs TRBV4-1 and TRBJ2-3; D unresolved. This CDR3 spans 18 amino acids. CDR1 and CDR2 (germline): MGHRA, YSYEKL. The ends were cut back, 0 bases at V and 2 bases at J, with 18 bases in the middle. Here the CDR3 DNA reads TGCGCCAGCAGCCAAGAGCCCGGTCCTGGCGGATACACAGATACGCAGTATTTT. Its translation: CASSQEPGPGGYTDTQYF.

Concerning this clonotype: The junction departs from the called germline gene at one end, perhaps through a read error. V usage is TRBV29-1 and J usage is TRBJ2-5, with 7 positions matching TRBD1. The CDR3 is 13 residues long. Germline V gene sequence: CDR1 SQVTM, CDR2 ANQGSEA. The DNA of the CDR3 is TGCAGCGTGGAACATCCCAGGACAGGTTTTTATCACTTC. Translated, it gives CSVEHPRTGFYHF.

This clonotype was seen ten or more times. V and J are TRBV7-9 and TRBJ1-1, with no clear D. The length of the CDR3 is 16 residues. Germline V gene data show CDR1 as SEHNR and CDR2 as FQNEAQ (reference sequence). V was cut by 2 bases and J by 3 bases, with 16 bases left in between. In nucleotides, the CDR3 is TGTGCCAGCAGCTTATCGAAAGGGTCCCAGCACACTGAAGCTTTCTTT. Translated, it gives CASSLSKGSQHTEAFF.

V gene TRBV3-1 combines with J gene TRBJ1-2, with 7 bases lining up with TRBD1. Per the germline V gene, CDR1 is LGHDT and CDR2 is YNNKEL (reference sequence). The CDR3 contains 16 residues. V was clipped by 4 bases and J by 4 bases; unmatched bases: 12. Written as DNA, the CDR3 is TGTGCCAGCAGCCGAGCGCCCAGACAGGGAATCTATGGCTACACCTTC. Translating it yields CASSRAPRQGIYGYTF.

Of note for this clonotype: A junction boundary mismatches the germline segment, possibly from a read error. The V call is TRBV10-3, the J call TRBJ2-7, with D maybe TRBD1 (6 bases). Germline CDR1 reads ENHRY; CDR2 reads SYGVKD. The CDR3 is made up of 12 amino acids. DNA of the CDR3: TGTGCCATCAGTGACGACAGGTACGACCAGTACTTC. This sequence encodes CAISDDRYDQYF.

The chain links TRBV30 to TRBJ1-5; D uncertain. The CDR3 contains 13 residues. Germline CDR1 is GTSNPN and CDR2 is SVGIG (reference sequence). The V end was cut by 1 base, the J end by 0 bases, with 4 bases between. CDR3 protein: CAWSEDSNQPQHF. For the CDR3, the DNA is TGTGCCTGGAGTGAGGATAGCAATCAGCCCCAGCATTTT.

This clonotype has more than one count but fewer than ten. The chain joins TRBV20-1 to TRBJ2-7, with TRBD1 as a possible D gene (5 bases). Trimming removed 0 bases at V and 2 bases at J, with 14 bases between. Per the germline V gene, CDR1 is DFQATT and CDR2 is SNEGSKA (reference sequence). There are 15 residues in the CDR3. The CDR3 region is CSARDPGQSTYEQYF. For the CDR3, the DNA is TGCAGTGCTAGAGATCCAGGGCAGAGTACCTACGAGCAGTACTTC.

Points on this clonotype: No conserved phenylalanine or tryptophan ends this CDR3, so it is likely a read error. The chain couples TRBV5-1 to TRBJ2-2; D uncertain. Germline CDR1 SGHRS, CDR2 YFSETQ. This CDR3 is built from 12 residues. V was cut by 1 base and J by 6 bases, with 4 bases left in between. CDR3 sequence: CASSLSPGELFL. DNA of the CDR3: TGCGCCAGCAGCTTGAGCCCCGGGGAGCTGTTTCTT.

The rearrangement joins TRBV9 to TRBJ1-1; possible D gene TRBD1, 5 bases. This CDR3 is 14 amino acids long. Trimming took off 3 bases at V and 1 base at J, with 10 bases between the two ends. CDR1 and CDR2 (germline): SGDLS, YYNGEE. The CDR3: CASSAPGANTEAFF. DNA for the CDR3: TGTGCCAGCAGCGCCCCTGGGGCGAACACTGAAGCTTTCTTT.

Of note for this clonotype: A single base separates this from a much larger clone, so it may be a read error. The chain uses TRBV4-3 and TRBJ1-5; maybe TRBD1 (5 bases). In germline, CDR1 is LGHNA, CDR2 YSLEER. The CDR3 totals 15 residues. CDR3 sequence reads: CASSQDLSGNQPLHF. The CDR3 DNA is TGCGCCAGCAGCCAAGATCTGTCAGGGAATCAGCCCCTGCATTTT.

This clonotype came up many times. V gene TRBV20-1 combines with J gene TRBJ1-1, with a weak D call TRBD1 (5 bases). The CDR3 is 14 amino acids. Trimming removed 5 bases at V and 1 base at J, with 14 bases between. In germline, CDR1 is DFQATT, CDR2 SNEGSKA (reference sequence). CDR3 loop: CSASMRGTNTEAFF. The DNA for the CDR3 is TGCAGTGCTTCTATGCGGGGGACGAACACTGAAGCTTTCTTT.